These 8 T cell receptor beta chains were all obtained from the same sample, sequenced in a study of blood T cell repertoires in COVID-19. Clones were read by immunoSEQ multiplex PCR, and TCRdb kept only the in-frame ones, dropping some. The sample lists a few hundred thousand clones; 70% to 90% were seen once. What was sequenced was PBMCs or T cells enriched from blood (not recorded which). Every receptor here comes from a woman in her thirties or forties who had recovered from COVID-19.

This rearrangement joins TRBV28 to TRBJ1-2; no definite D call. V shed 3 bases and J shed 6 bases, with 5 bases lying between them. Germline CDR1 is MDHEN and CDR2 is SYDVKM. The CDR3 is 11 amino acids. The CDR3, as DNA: TGTGCCAGCAGTTTTACGGATGGCTACACCTTC. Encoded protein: CASSFTDGYTF.

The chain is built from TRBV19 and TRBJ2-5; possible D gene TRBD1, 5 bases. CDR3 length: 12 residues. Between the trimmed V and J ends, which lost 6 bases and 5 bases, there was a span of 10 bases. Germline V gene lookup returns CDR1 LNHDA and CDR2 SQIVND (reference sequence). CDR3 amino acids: CASRGELETQYF. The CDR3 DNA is TGTGCCAGTAGAGGGGAATTGGAGACCCAGTACTTC.

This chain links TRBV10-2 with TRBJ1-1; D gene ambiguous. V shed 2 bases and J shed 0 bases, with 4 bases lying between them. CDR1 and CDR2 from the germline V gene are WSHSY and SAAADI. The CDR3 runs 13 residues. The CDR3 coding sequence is TGCGCCAGCAGTGAGCCCATGAACACTGAAGCTTTCTTT. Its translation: CASSEPMNTEAFF.

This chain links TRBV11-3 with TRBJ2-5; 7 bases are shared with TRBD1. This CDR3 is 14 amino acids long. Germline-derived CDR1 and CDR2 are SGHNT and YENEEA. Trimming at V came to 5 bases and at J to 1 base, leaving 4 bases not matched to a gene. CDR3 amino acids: CASSTTGVQETQYF. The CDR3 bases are TGTGCCAGCAGCACCACAGGGGTCCAAGAGACCCAGTACTTC.

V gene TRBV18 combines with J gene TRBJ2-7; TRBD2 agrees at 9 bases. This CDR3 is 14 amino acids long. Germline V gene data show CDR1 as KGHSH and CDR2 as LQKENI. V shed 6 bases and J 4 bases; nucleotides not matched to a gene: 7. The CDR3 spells CASSLGLARYEQYF. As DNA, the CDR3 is TGTGCCAGCTCCCTAGGACTAGCGAGGTACGAGCAGTACTTC. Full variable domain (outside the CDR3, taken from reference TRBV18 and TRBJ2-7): NAGVMQNPRHLVRRRGQEARLRCSPMKGHSHVYWYRQLPEEGLKFMVYLQKENIIDESGMPKERFSAEFPKEGPSILRIQQVVRGDSAAYFCASSLGLARYEQYFGPGTRLTVT.

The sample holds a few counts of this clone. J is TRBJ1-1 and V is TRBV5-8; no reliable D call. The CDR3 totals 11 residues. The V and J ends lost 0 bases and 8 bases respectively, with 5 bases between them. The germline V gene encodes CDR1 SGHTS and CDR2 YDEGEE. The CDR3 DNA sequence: TGTGCCAGCAGCTTGGACTGGGAAGCTTTCTTT. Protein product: CASSLDWEAFF.

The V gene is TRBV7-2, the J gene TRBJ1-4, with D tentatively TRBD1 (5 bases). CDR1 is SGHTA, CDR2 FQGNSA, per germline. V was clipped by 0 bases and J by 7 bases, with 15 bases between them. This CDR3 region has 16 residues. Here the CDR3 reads CASSLARGSISEKLFF. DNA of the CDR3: TGTGCCAGCAGCTTAGCCCGGGGGTCAATTAGTGAAAAACTGTTTTTT. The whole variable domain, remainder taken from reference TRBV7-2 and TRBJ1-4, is GAGVSQSPSNKVTEKGKDVELRCDPISGHTALYWYRQSLGQGLEFLIYFQGNSAPDKSGLPSDRFSAERTGGSVSTLTIQRTQQEDSAVYLCASSLARGSISEKLFFGSGTQLSVL.

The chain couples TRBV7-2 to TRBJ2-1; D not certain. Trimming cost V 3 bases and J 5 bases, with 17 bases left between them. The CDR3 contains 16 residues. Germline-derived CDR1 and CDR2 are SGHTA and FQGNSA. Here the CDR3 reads CASSFPLAGANNEQFF. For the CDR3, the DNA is TGTGCCAGCAGCTTTCCCTTGGCAGGTGCAAACAATGAGCAGTTCTTC.